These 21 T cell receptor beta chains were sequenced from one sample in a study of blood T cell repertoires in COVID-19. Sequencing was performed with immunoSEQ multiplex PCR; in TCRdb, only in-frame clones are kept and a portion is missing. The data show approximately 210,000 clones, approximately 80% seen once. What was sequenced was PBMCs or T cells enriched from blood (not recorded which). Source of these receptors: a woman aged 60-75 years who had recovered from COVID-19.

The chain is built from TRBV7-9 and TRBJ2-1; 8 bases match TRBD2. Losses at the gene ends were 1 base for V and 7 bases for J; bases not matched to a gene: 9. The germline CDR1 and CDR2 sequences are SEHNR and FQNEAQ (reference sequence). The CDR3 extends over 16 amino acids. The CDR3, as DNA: TGTGCCAGCAGCTTAGATTTGACTAGCGTGAGGAATGAGCAGTTCTTC. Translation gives CASSLDLTSVRNEQFF.

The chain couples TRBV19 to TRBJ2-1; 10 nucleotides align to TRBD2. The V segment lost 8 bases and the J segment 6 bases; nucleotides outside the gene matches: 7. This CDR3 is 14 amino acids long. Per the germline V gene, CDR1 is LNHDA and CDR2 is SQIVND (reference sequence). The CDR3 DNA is TGTGCCAGTTCCAGCGGGAGGGAAAGCAATGAGCAGTTCTTC. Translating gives CASSSGRESNEQFF.

CDR3 coding DNA: TGTGCCAGCAGTTCCCTGACAGGGGGCTTAACCGGGGAGCTGTTTTTT. It is translated as CASSSLTGGLTGELFF. The chain combines TRBV6-4 with TRBJ2-2; 10 positions match TRBD1. The junction had 8 bases not matched to a gene; V was cut back by 5 bases and J by 5 bases. CDR3 length equals 16 residues. Germline loops: CDR1 MRHNA, CDR2 SNTAGT.

CDR3 region: CASSLYMRYEQYF. In DNA, the CDR3 is TGTGCCAGCAGCCTGTACATGAGGTACGAGCAGTACTTC. The chain uses TRBV3-1 (or the pseudogene TRBV3-2) and TRBJ2-7; D uncertain. The CDR3 is 13 amino acids. CDR1 is LGHDT and CDR2 is YNNKEL in the germline V gene (reference sequence). V shed 4 bases and J shed 4 bases, with 11 bases lying between them.

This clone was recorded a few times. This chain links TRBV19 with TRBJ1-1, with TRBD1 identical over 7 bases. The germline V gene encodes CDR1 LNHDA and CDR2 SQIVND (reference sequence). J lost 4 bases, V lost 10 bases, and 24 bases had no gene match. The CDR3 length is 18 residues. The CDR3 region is CATLDRVRSYGRVTEAFF. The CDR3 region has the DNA TGTGCCACCCTAGACAGGGTGCGTTCCTACGGGAGGGTCACTGAAGCTTTCTTT.

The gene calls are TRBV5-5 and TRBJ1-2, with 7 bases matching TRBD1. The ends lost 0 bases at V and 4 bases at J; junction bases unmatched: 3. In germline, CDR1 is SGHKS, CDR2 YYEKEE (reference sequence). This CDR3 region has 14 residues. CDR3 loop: CASSLEGQPYGYTF. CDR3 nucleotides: TGTGCCAGCAGCTTGGAGGGACAGCCCTATGGCTACACCTTC.

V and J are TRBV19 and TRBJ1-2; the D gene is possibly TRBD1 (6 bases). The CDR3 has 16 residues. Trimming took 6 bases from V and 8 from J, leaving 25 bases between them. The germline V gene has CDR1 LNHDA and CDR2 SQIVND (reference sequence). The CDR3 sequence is CASRAPSGQRKEGYTF. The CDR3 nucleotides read TGTGCCAGTAGGGCGCCCTCGGGACAACGGAAGGAGGGCTACACCTTC.

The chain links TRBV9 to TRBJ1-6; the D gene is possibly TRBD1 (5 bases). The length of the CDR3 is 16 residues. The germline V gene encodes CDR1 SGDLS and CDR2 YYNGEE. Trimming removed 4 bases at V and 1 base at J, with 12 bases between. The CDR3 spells CASSPTGTSYNSPLHF. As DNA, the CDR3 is TGTGCCAGCAGCCCTACCGGGACTTCCTATAATTCACCCCTCCACTTT.

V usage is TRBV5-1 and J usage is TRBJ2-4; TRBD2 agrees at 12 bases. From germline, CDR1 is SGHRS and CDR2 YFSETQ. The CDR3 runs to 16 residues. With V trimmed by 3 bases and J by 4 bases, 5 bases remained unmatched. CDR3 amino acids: CASSSGLAGPKNIQYF. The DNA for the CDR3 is TGCGCCAGCAGCTCTGGACTAGCGGGGCCTAAAAACATTCAGTACTTC.

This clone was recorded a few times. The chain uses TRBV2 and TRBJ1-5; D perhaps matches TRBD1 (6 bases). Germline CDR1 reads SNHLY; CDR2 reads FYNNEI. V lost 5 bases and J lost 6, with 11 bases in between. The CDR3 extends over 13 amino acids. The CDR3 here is CASSQGGLQPQHF. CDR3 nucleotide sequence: TGTGCCAGCAGTCAAGGGGGGCTTCAGCCCCAGCATTTT.

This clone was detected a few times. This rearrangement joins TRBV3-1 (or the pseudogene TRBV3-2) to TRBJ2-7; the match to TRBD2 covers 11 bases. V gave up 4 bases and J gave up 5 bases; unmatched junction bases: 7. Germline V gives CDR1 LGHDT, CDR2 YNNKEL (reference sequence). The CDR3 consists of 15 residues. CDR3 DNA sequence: TGTGCCAGCAGCCCACTAGCGGGAGTAATGAACGAGCAGTACTTC. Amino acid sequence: CASSPLAGVMNEQYF.

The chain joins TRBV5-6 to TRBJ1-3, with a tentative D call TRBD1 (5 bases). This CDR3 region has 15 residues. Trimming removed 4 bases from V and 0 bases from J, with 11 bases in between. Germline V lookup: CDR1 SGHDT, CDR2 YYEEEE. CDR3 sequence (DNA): TGTGCCAGCAGCCGGGACTGGAGCTCTGGAAACACCATATATTTT. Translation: CASSRDWSSGNTIYF.

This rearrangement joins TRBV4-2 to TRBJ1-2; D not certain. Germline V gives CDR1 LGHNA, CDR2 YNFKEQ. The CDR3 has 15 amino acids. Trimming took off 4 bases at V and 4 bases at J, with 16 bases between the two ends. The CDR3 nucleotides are TGTGCCAGCAGCCCCCAGGCTCCCGCCGGCTATGGCTACACCTTC. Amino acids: CASSPQAPAGYGYTF.

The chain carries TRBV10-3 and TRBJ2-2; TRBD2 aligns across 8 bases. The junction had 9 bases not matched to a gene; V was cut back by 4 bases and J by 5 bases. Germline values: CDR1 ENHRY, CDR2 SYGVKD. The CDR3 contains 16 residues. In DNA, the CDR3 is TGTGCCATCAGTGCTGCAACGGGCGGGGGGACCGGGGAGCTGTTTTTT. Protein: CAISAATGGGTGELFF.

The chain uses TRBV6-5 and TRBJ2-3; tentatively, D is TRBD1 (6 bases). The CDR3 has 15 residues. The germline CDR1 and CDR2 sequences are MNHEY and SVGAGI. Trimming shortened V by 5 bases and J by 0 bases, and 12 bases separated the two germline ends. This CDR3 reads CASSKQGISTDTQYF. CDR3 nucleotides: TGTGCCAGCAGTAAACAGGGAATAAGCACAGATACGCAGTATTTT.

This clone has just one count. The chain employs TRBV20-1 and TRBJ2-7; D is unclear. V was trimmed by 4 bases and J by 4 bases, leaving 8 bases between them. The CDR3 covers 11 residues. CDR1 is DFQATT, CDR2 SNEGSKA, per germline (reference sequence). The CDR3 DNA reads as TGCAGTGCTAAACGAGAATACGAGCAGTACTTC. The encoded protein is CSAKREYEQYF.

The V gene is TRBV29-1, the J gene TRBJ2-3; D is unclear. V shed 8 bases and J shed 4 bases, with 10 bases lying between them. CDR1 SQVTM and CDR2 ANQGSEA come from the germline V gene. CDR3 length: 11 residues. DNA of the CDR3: TGCAGCTTTAGATCGGCAGATACGCAGTATTTT. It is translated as CSFRSADTQYF.

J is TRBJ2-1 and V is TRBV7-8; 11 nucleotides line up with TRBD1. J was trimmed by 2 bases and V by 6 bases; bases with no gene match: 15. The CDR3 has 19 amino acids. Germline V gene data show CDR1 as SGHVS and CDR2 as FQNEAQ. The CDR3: CASSYMGQGVVLAYNEQFF. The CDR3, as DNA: TGTGCCAGCAGTTATATGGGACAGGGGGTGGTTTTGGCCTACAATGAGCAGTTCTTC.

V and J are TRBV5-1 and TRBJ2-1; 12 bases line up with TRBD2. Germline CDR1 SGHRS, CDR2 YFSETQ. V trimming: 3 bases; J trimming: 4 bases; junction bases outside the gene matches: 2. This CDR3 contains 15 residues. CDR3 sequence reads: CASSSGLAGYNEQFF. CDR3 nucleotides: TGCGCCAGCAGCTCCGGACTAGCGGGGTACAATGAGCAGTTCTTC.

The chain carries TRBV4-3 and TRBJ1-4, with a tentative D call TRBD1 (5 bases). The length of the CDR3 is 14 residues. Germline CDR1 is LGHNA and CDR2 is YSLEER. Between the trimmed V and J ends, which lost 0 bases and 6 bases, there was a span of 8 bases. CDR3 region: CASSQDAGDEKLFF. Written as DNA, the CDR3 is TGCGCCAGCAGCCAAGATGCGGGGGATGAAAAACTGTTTTTT.

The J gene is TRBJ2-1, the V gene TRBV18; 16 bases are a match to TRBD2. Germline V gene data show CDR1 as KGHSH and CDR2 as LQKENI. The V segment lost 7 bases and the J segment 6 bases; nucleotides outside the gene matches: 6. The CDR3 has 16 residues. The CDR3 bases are TGTGCCAGCTTCCCCGGGACTAGCGGGAGGGCCAATGAGCAGTTCTTC. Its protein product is CASFPGTSGRANEQFF.